Listed here are 5 T cell receptor beta chains from one sample, sequenced in a study of blood T cell repertoires in COVID-19. The method was immunoSEQ multiplex PCR; TCRdb's version includes in-frame clones alone and lacks a portion of them. The sample lists 250,000 to 300,000 clones; roughly 88% were seen once. Sequencing was performed on peripheral blood. The source of these receptors is a woman aged 70 to 79 with acute or convalescent COVID-19.

The rearrangement links TRBV6-5 to TRBJ2-3; 9 nucleotides align to TRBD2. The CDR3 has 15 residues. V shed 4 bases and J 1 base; nucleotides not matched to a gene: 3. The germline V gene encodes CDR1 MNHEY and CDR2 SVGAGI. CDR3 bases: TGTGCCAGCAGTTCTCGCGGGGGGGGCACAGATACGCAGTATTTT. Its translation: CASSSRGGGTDTQYF.

V usage is TRBV4-1 and J usage is TRBJ1-1; D gene ambiguous. The V gene lost 4 bases and the J gene lost 1 base, with 16 bases spanning the gap. CDR3 size: 16 residues. The germline gives CDR1 MGHRA, CDR2 YSYEKL. CDR3 region: CASSPSFRSRNTEAFF. The CDR3 nucleotides are TGCGCCAGCAGCCCCTCCTTCAGGTCTCGGAACACTGAAGCTTTCTTT.

The V and J genes are TRBV9 and TRBJ2-3, with TRBD2 matching 9 bases. This CDR3 contains 14 residues. CDR1 and CDR2 (germline): SGDLS, YYNGEE. J lost 6 bases, V lost 6 bases, and 8 bases had no gene match. CDR3 nucleotides: TGTGCCAGCAACCTAGCGGGGATGACGGATACGCAGTATTTT. Amino acids: CASNLAGMTDTQYF.

V and J are TRBV4-1 and TRBJ2-6; 7 bases align to TRBD1. This CDR3 spans 14 amino acids. V was clipped by 7 bases and J by 4 bases; unmatched bases: 4. Germline assignment: CDR1 MGHRA and CDR2 YSYEKL. The CDR3 sequence is CASTRGLGANVLTF. In DNA, the CDR3 is TGCGCCAGCACCAGGGGGTTAGGGGCCAACGTCCTGACTTTC.

The chain carries TRBV5-1 and TRBJ1-2; D is ambiguous. CDR3 length equals 15 residues. V shed 3 bases and J shed 5 bases, with 17 bases lying between them. Germline values: CDR1 SGHRS, CDR2 YFSETQ. CDR3 coding DNA: TGCGCCAGCAGCTCCGGGGAGGCCACTTTTTATGGCTACACCTTC. Its protein is CASSSGEATFYGYTF.